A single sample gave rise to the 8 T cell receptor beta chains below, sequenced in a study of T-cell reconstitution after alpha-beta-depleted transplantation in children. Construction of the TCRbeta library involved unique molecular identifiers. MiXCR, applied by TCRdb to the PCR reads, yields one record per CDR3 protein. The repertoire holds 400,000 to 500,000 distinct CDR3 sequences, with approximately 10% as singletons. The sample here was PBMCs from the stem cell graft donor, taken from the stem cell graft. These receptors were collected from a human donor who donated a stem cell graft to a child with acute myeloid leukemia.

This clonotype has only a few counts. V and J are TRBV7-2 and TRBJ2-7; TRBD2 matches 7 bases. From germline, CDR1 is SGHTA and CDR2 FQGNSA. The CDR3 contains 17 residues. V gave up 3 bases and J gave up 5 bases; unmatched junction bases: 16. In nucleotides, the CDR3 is TGTGCCAGCAGCTTCACCGGGGGGTTCAGGTTCGTTAACGAGCAGTACTTC. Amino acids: CASSFTGGFRFVNEQYF.

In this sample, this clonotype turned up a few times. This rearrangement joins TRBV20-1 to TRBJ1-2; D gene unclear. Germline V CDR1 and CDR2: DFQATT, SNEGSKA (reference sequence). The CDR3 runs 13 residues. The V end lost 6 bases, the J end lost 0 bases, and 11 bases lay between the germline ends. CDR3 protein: CSANAPTNYGYTF. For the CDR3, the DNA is TGCAGTGCCAACGCACCGACTAACTATGGCTACACCTTC.

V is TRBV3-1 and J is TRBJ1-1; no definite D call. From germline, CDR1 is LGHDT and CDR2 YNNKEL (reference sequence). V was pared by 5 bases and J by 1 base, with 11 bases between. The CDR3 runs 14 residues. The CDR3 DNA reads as TGTGCCAGCAGCTCGACGACGGAGAACACTGAAGCTTTCTTT. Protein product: CASSSTTENTEAFF.

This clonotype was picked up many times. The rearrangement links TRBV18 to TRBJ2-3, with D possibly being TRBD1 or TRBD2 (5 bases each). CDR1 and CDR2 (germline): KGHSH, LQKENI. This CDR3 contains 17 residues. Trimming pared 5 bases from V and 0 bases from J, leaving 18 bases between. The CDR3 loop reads CASSESTAVPSTDTQYF. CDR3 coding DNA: TGTGCCAGCTCAGAGTCGACAGCGGTCCCTAGCACAGATACGCAGTATTTT.

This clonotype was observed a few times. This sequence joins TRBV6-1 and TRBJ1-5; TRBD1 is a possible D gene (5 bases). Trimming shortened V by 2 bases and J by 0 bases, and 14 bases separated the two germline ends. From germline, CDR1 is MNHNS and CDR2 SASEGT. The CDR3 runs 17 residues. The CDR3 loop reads CASSEKGGGVSNQPQHF. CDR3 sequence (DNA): TGTGCCAGCAGTGAAAAGGGCGGAGGGGTTAGCAATCAGCCCCAGCATTTT.

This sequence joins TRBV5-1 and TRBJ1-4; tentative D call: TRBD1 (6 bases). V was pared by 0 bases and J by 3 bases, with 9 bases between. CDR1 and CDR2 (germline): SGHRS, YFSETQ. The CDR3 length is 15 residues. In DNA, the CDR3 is TGCGCCAGCAGCTTGGCCGACAGGTCTAATGAAAAACTGTTTTTT. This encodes CASSLADRSNEKLFF.

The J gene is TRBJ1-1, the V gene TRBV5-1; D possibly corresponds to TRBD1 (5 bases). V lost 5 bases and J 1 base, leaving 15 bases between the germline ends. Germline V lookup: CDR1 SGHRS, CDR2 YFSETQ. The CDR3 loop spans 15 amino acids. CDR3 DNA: TGCGCCAGCAGTCGGGTCGGGGGTGCGAACACTGAAGCTTTCTTT. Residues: CASSRVGGANTEAFF.

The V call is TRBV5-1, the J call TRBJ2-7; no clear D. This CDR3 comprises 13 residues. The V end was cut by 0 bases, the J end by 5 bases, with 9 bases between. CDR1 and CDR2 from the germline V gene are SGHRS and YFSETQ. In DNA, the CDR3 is TGCGCCAGCAGCTTGGATGGGGTCGACGAGCAGTACTTC. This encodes CASSLDGVDEQYF.